The 21 T cell receptor beta chains presented below share a single source sample, sequenced in a study of blood T cell repertoires in COVID-19. Assay: immunoSEQ multiplex PCR; the TCRdb copy retains only in-frame clones and omits some. The table has roughly 200,000 clones, about 80% seen once. Sample: peripheral blood. All receptors come from a man over 45 with active or convalescent COVID-19.

The chain employs TRBV19 and TRBJ1-6; D gene unclear. The length of the CDR3 is 15 residues. CDR1 is LNHDA, CDR2 SQIVND, per germline (reference sequence). V lost 4 bases and J 10 bases, leaving 17 bases between the germline ends. In nucleotides, the CDR3 is TGTGCCAGTAGTAGCCTCGAGCGAAGAGGATCACCCCTCCACTTT. Its protein is CASSSLERRGSPLHF.

V gene TRBV5-6 combines with J gene TRBJ1-6; 9 nucleotides line up with TRBD1. The J segment lost 9 bases and the V segment lost 3 bases, leaving 4 bases of the junction unmatched. The germline V gene encodes CDR1 SGHDT and CDR2 YYEEEE. This CDR3 region has 14 residues. Written as DNA, the CDR3 is TGTGCCAGCAGCTCCGGACAGGGGTTTTCACCCCTCCACTTT. Protein product: CASSSGQGFSPLHF.

This clone was recorded at least ten times. The chain combines TRBV14 with TRBJ2-7, with 9 bases lining up with TRBD2. The CDR3 spans 14 residues. The V segment lost 4 bases and the J segment 4 bases; nucleotides outside the gene matches: 5. Germline CDR1 and CDR2: SGHDN and FVKESK. For the CDR3, the DNA is TGTGCCAGCAGCCTCAGACTAGCGGTGTACGAGCAGTACTTC. Translation gives CASSLRLAVYEQYF. Full variable domain (remainder filled in from reference TRBV14 and TRBJ2-7): EAGVTQFPSHSVIEKGQTVTLRCDPISGHDNLYWYRRVMGKEIKFLLHFVKESKQDESGMPNNRFLAERTGGTYSTLKVQPAELEDSGVYFCASSLRLAVYEQYFGPGTRLTVT.

The chain couples TRBV19 to TRBJ1-2, with 7 bases fitting TRBD1. This CDR3 is built from 15 residues. Germline CDR1 is LNHDA and CDR2 is SQIVND (reference sequence). V lost 4 bases and J lost 5; bases outside the gene matches: 10. The DNA for the CDR3 is TGTGCCAGTAGTACTCAGGGGGTAAATTGGTATGGCTACACCTTC. As protein: CASSTQGVNWYGYTF. The whole variable domain, remainder taken from reference TRBV19 and TRBJ1-2, is DGGITQSPKYLFRKEGQNVTLSCEQNLNHDAMYWYRQDPGQGLRLIYYSQIVNDFQKGDIAEGYSVSREKKESFPLTVTSAQKNPTAFYLCASSTQGVNWYGYTFGSGTRLTVV.

The gene calls are TRBV10-3 and TRBJ1-6; maybe TRBD1 (6 bases). The CDR3 extends over 17 amino acids. The germline CDR1 and CDR2 sequences are ENHRY and SYGVKD. Trimming took 0 bases from V and 5 from J, leaving 14 bases between them. The CDR3 nucleotides read TGTGCCATCAGTGAGTCGCTCTCAGGGGTTAATAATTCACCCCTCCACTTT. Its protein product is CAISESLSGVNNSPLHF.

V and J are TRBV28 and TRBJ1-1; D not certain. The germline V and J ends were trimmed by 6 bases and 4 bases, with 15 bases remaining between them. CDR1 MDHEN and CDR2 SYDVKM come from the germline V gene. The CDR3 is made up of 14 amino acids. CDR3 residues: CASRKATGGTEAFF. In DNA form, the CDR3 reads TGTGCCAGCAGAAAGGCGACCGGAGGCACTGAAGCTTTCTTT.

The chain carries TRBV30 and TRBJ2-7, with no clear D. V was cut by 3 bases and J by 2 bases, with 8 bases left in between. This CDR3 comprises 12 residues. Germline V gene sequence: CDR1 GTSNPN, CDR2 SVGIG (reference sequence). The CDR3 sequence is CAWRTITYEQYF. Here the CDR3 DNA reads TGTGCCTGGAGGACAATAACCTACGAGCAGTACTTC.

This chain connects TRBV10-1 to TRBJ1-5; D perhaps matches TRBD1 (5 bases). The CDR3 is 16 amino acids. Per the germline V gene, CDR1 is WNHNN and CDR2 is SYGVQD (reference sequence). V lost 7 bases to trimming and J lost 1 base, with 17 bases between them. CDR3: CASTNDRDWSNQPQHF. DNA for the CDR3: TGCGCCAGCACCAATGACCGGGACTGGAGCAATCAGCCCCAGCATTTT.

This rearrangement joins TRBV6-2 or TRBV6-3 to TRBJ2-7; 9 bases line up with TRBD1. Germline V CDR1 and CDR2: MNHEY, SVGEGT. This CDR3 is 12 amino acids long. V shed 5 bases and J 9 bases; nucleotides not matched to a gene: 5. The CDR3 coding sequence is TGTGCCAGCAGTGGACAGGGGAAGGGGCAGTACTTC. This encodes CASSGQGKGQYF.

A word on this clone: Other DNA sequences of this sample code for an identical CDR3. The chain couples TRBV4-1 to TRBJ2-3; 10 nucleotides line up with TRBD1. The V and J ends lost 5 bases and 1 base, in that order; junction bases with no gene match: 3. Germline loops: CDR1 MGHRA, CDR2 YSYEKL. This CDR3 comprises 15 residues. CDR3 nucleotides: TGCGCCAGCAGCAGGGACAGGGGAGGCACAGATACGCAGTATTTT. Translation: CASSRDRGGTDTQYF.

The rearrangement uses TRBV30 and TRBJ1-6; D is unclear. This CDR3 comprises 16 residues. Trimming removed 5 bases at V and 2 bases at J, with 16 bases between. Germline assignment: CDR1 GTSNPN and CDR2 SVGIG (reference sequence). The CDR3 spells CAWQQGGSAYNSPLHF. The CDR3 nucleotides are TGTGCCTGGCAACAAGGAGGATCCGCCTATAATTCACCCCTCCACTTT.

The V call is TRBV20-1, the J call TRBJ2-5; 12 bases are a match to TRBD1. The germline gives CDR1 DFQATT, CDR2 SNEGSKA (reference sequence). The V segment lost 3 bases and the J segment 4 bases; nucleotides outside the gene matches: 6. The CDR3 runs to 15 residues. Here the CDR3 DNA reads TGCAGTGCTAGTCGGGGACAGGGGGCAGGAGAGACCCAGTACTTC. It encodes CSASRGQGAGETQYF.

The V gene is TRBV28, the J gene TRBJ1-2; D unresolved. Germline V gene data show CDR1 as MDHEN and CDR2 as SYDVKM. The CDR3 is 13 amino acids. The germline V and J ends were trimmed by 6 bases and 5 bases, with 13 bases remaining between them. The CDR3: CASRYSTLYGYTF. CDR3 nucleotide sequence: TGTGCCAGCAGGTATAGTACCCTGTATGGCTACACCTTC.

This chain joins TRBV5-4 and TRBJ2-6, with D hard to call. The V gene's germline CDR1 is SGHNT and CDR2 YYREEE (reference sequence). This CDR3 comprises 13 residues. Trimming removed 4 bases from V and 4 bases from J, with 6 bases in between. CDR3 sequence reads: CASSLSGANVLTF. The CDR3 bases are TGTGCCAGCAGCCTTTCCGGGGCCAACGTCCTGACTTTC.

This CDR3 is CASSLGQGATDTQYF. DNA of the CDR3: TGTGCCAGCAGCTTGGGGCAGGGGGCAACAGATACGCAGTATTTT. This chain links TRBV11-2 with TRBJ2-3, with 8 positions matching TRBD1. CDR3 length equals 15 residues. CDR1 SGHAT and CDR2 FQNNGV come from the germline V gene. V shed 3 bases and J 3 bases; nucleotides not matched to a gene: 5.

The chain employs TRBV14 and TRBJ2-7; 7 bases map to TRBD1. V dropped 1 base and J dropped 1; count of bases not matched to a gene: 1. CDR3 size: 14 residues. Germline assignment: CDR1 SGHDN and CDR2 FVKESK. The chain's CDR3 is CASSQGQGSYEQYF. CDR3 in DNA: TGTGCCAGCAGCCAAGGACAGGGTTCCTACGAGCAGTACTTC. Variable domain in full (rest from reference TRBV14 and TRBJ2-7): EAGVTQFPSHSVIEKGQTVTLRCDPISGHDNLYWYRRVMGKEIKFLLHFVKESKQDESGMPNNRFLAERTGGTYSTLKVQPAELEDSGVYFCASSQGQGSYEQYFGPGTRLTVT.

The CDR3 sequence: CSASGLAGKTNTGELFF. The CDR3 DNA reads TGCAGTGCTAGTGGTCTAGCGGGGAAAACGAACACCGGGGAGCTGTTTTTT. V is TRBV20-1 and J is TRBJ2-2; 9 bases fit TRBD2. The CDR3 extends over 17 amino acids. J gave up 0 bases and V 3 bases, and 8 bases lay outside the gene matches. Germline V gives CDR1 DFQATT, CDR2 SNEGSKA (reference sequence).

A few counts support this clone. The chain combines TRBV5-6 with TRBJ2-7; D not resolved. The CDR3 contains 14 residues. Germline V gene data show CDR1 as SGHDT and CDR2 as YYEEEE. Trimming stripped 4 bases from V and 6 bases from J, with 17 bases between. The CDR3 nucleotides read TGTGCCAGCAGCCCTACTTTAACCCTCGCCGAGCAGTACTTC. Its translation is CASSPTLTLAEQYF.

J is TRBJ1-2 and V is TRBV19, with 8 bases matching TRBD1. The V gene's germline CDR1 is LNHDA and CDR2 SQIVND (reference sequence). The J segment lost 8 bases and the V segment lost 8 bases, leaving 13 bases of the junction unmatched. CDR3 length equals 14 residues. CDR3: CASYRTGRIEGYTF. The CDR3 DNA sequence: TGTGCCAGTTACAGGACAGGGCGAATTGAGGGCTACACCTTC.

The chain joins TRBV7-8 to TRBJ1-1; no firm D call. Trimming took off 1 base at V and 4 bases at J, with 10 bases between the two ends. The CDR3 contains 14 residues. CDR1 is SGHVS and CDR2 is FQNEAQ in the germline V gene. CDR3 loop: CASSLGGGGTEAFF. CDR3 bases: TGTGCCAGCAGCTTAGGGGGTGGAGGCACTGAAGCTTTCTTT.

The chain recombines TRBV6-1 with TRBJ1-5; perhaps TRBD1 as D (5 bases). V shed 1 base and J shed 2 bases, with 12 bases lying between them. Germline V gene lookup returns CDR1 MNHNS and CDR2 SASEGT. The CDR3 runs to 16 residues. CDR3 residues: CASSEGLTEGNQPQHF. In nucleotides, the CDR3 is TGTGCCAGCAGTGAAGGTCTGACAGAGGGCAATCAGCCCCAGCATTTT.